This T cell receptor beta chain comes out of a study of CD8 T cells in ankylosing spondylitis. Broader study findings: A motif in TCR beta, a set of roughly eight highly homologous variants, appeared characteristic of ankylosing spondylitis blood. Disease-associated clonotypes exhibited CD8+ identity and were relatively infrequent in peripheral blood. Reportedly, matched ankylosing spondylitis synovial fluid was significantly enriched for disease-linked clones.

This clonotype was counted at least ten times. Its antigen remains unknown. The CDR3 contains 15 residues. The germline CDR1 and CDR2 sequences are MNHNS and SASEGT. The ends lost 6 bases at V and 3 bases at J; junction bases unmatched: 7. Quantitative 5'-RACE was performed with molecular barcodes, and it yielded the TCR beta libraries. Each CDR3 protein gets one entry after TCRdb re-called the 5' RACE reads with MiXCR. The sample yields approximately 250,000 distinct CDR3 sequences, about 10% seen once. The TCR was taken from a male donor with ankylosing spondylitis or in good health (not recorded which). The chain employs TRBV6-1 and TRBJ1-4; TRBD1 aligns across 7 bases. Sequencing input: blood, either unsorted or a sorted T cell fraction (not recorded which). The CDR3 sequence is CASRNRTGSNEKLFF. DNA of the CDR3: TGTGCCAGCAGAAATCGGACAGGTTCTAATGAAAAACTGTTTTTT.